This entry concerns a single TCR beta chain. Its antigen is not known. The sample comes from a study of immune evolution from preneoplasia to lung adenocarcinoma. In germline, CDR1 is SQVTM, CDR2 ANQGSEA. V lost 4 bases and J lost 10, with 16 bases in between. This CDR3 contains 12 residues. Study conclusions and caveats: Clonality was highest in normal lung, lower in later-stage lesions apparently.

Sequencing used immunoSEQ multiplex PCR; TCRdb keeps in-frame clones, though not all of them. The sample lists 20,000 to 30,000 clones; roughly 70% were seen once. The clonotype was recovered from a person in their sixties or seventies with invasive lung adenocarcinoma. Some clones in this sample may be carry-over from other donors' samples. The specimen sequenced was FFPE invasive lung adenocarcinoma tissue. The rearrangement uses TRBV29-1 and TRBJ1-1; D not certain. DNA of the CDR3: TGCAGCGTTGGGTCCTCGTCCGGGCGAGCTTTCTTT. It is translated as CSVGSSSGRAFF. The whole variable domain, filled in from reference TRBV29-1 and TRBJ1-1, reads SAVISQKPSRDICQRGTSLTIQCQVDSQVTMMFWYRQQPGQSLTLIATANQGSEATYESGFVIDKFPISRPNLTFSTLTVSNMSPEDSSIYLCSVGSSSGRAFFGQGTRLTVV.